The 19 T cell receptor gamma chains reported below all come from one sample, sequenced in a study of Vδ1+ human thymocytes. General study results and limits: In the thymus, TRG and TRD repertoires looked highly polyclonal with Gaussian CDR3 lengths.

These receptors have no known antigen. Sequences come from RNA converted to cDNA by reverse transcription. Multiplex PCR used pooled V-gene forward primers and a constant-region reverse primer to amplify CDR3s. TCRdb called clones from the multiplex PCR reads again using CATT. Here the sample spans 6,000 to 7,000 gamma-chain clones, about 43% being singletons. The sequenced sample consisted of Vdelta1+ gamma-delta thymocytes from the thymus. The subset is: FACS-sorted CD3+ TCRalphabeta- TCRVdelta1+ TCRVdelta2- thymocytes. All receptors come from a boy younger than two who had congenital heart surgery.

The chain has TRGV3 and TRGJ1 or TRGJ2. CDR3 length: 16 amino acids. Per germline, CDR1 VTNTFY and CDR2 YDVSTARD (reference sequence). With 5 bases clipped from V and 5 bases from J, the junction kept 18 bases outside the gene matches. CDR3 DNA sequence: TGTGCCACCTGGGGCCGGTGTGGGTCGGGGGATTATAAGAAACTCTTT. Its protein is CATWGRCGSGDYKKLF.

About this clone itself: Additional DNA sequences in this sample encode the identical CDR3. The V and J genes are TRGV4 and TRGJ1 or TRGJ2. TCRdb leaves out the J gene; it was filled in here by matching the DNA to germline. Germline V gene data show CDR1 as EGSTGY and CDR2 as YDSYTSSV. The V gene end was trimmed by 0 bases and the J gene end by 6 bases; junction bases not matched to a gene: 2. The CDR3 is 12 amino acids. CDR3 DNA: TGTGCCACCTGGGATGGGAGTTATAAGAAACTCTTT. Its protein product is CATWDGSYKKLF.

The chain recombines TRGV2 with TRGJ1 or TRGJ2. The J gene is not listed in TCRdb, so it was assigned here from a DNA match to germline. The trim removed 0 bases at V and 0 bases at J, leaving 5 bases unmatched. The germline V gene has CDR1 EGSNGY and CDR2 YDSYNSKV. There are 15 residues in the CDR3. This CDR3 reads CATWDGLGNYYKKLF. The CDR3 bases are TGTGCCACCTGGGACGGGCTGGGGAATTATTATAAGAAACTCTTT.

This clone was picked up one time. The rearrangement links TRGV5 to TRGJ1 or TRGJ2. TCRdb supplies no J gene; here it was assigned by aligning the nucleotide sequence to germline. Germline V gene sequence: CDR1 VINAFY, CDR2 YDVSNSKD. The CDR3 has 14 residues. After removal of 0 bases from V and 3 bases from J, the junction contained 5 bases not matched to a gene. CDR3 nucleotide sequence: TGTGCCACCTGGGACAGGCTAAGTTATTATAAGAAACTCTTT. Translated, it gives CATWDRLSYYKKLF.

V usage is TRGV9 and J usage is TRGJ1 or TRGJ2. The junction had 13 bases not matched to a gene; V was cut back by 8 bases and J by 12 bases. This CDR3 spans 11 amino acids. From germline, CDR1 is GITISATS and CDR2 ISYDGTV (reference sequence). CDR3: CALYYGRGKLF. In nucleotides, the CDR3 is TGTGCCTTGTATTACGGCCGGGGGAAACTCTTT.

This clone was detected a few times. The V call is TRGV3, the J call TRGJ1 or TRGJ2. The J gene, left out of TCRdb, was set here by checking the DNA against germline. The trim removed 0 bases at V and 9 bases at J, leaving 20 bases unmatched. Germline V gene lookup returns CDR1 VTNTFY and CDR2 YDVSTARD (reference sequence). CDR3 length: 17 amino acids. CDR3 sequence (DNA): TGTGCCACCTGGGACAGGCCGAGGTCACGGGTTAGCGGTAAGAAACTCTTT. This encodes CATWDRPRSRVSGKKLF.

No V gene call was produced; the J gene was TRGJ1 or TRGJ2. CDR3 length: 14 residues. DNA of the CDR3: TGTGCCACCTGGGACAGGCTTTTTGGGTATAAGAAACTCTTT. Translating gives CATWDRLFGYKKLF.

Only a few counts were recorded for this clone. The chain joins TRGV3 to TRGJ1 or TRGJ2. The J gene, missing from TCRdb, was assigned here through DNA to germline matching. The length of the CDR3 is 15 residues. Trimming removed 0 bases from V and 10 bases from J; junction bases left unmatched: 15. Germline V gene data show CDR1 as VTNTFY and CDR2 as YDVSTARD (reference sequence). The DNA for the CDR3 is TGTGCCACCTGGGACAGGCGGGTTCCCCGCCGGAAGAAACTCTTT. It encodes CATWDRRVPRRKKLF.

V and J are TRGV4 and TRGJ1 or TRGJ2. TCRdb offers no J gene call, so here the DNA was matched to germline to obtain one. Trimming took 3 bases from V and 7 from J; bases not matched to a gene: 9. The CDR3 totals 13 residues. Germline V gene sequence: CDR1 EGSTGY, CDR2 YDSYTSSV. The CDR3 region is CATWDRRGYKKLF. In DNA, the CDR3 is TGTGCCACCTGGGATCGAAGGGGGTATAAGAAACTCTTT.

This clone was found a few times. V is TRGV3 and J is TRGJ1 or TRGJ2. Germline CDR1 reads VTNTFY; CDR2 reads YDVSTARD (reference sequence). The CDR3 spans 14 residues. V trimming: 3 bases; J trimming: 2 bases; junction bases outside the gene matches: 7. CDR3 protein: CATWDLGDYYKKLF. CDR3 DNA sequence: TGTGCCACCTGGGACCTCGGAGATTATTATAAGAAACTCTTT.

Although no V gene was called, TRGJ1 or TRGJ2 is the J gene. This CDR3 contains 9 residues. The CDR3 DNA reads as TGTGCCACTTCCCGGGGGAAACTCTTT. Translation gives CATSRGKLF.

This clone came up a few times. J is TRGJ1 or TRGJ2 and V is TRGV5. Germline V gives CDR1 VINAFY, CDR2 YDVSNSKD. J gave up 10 bases and V 0 bases, and 3 bases lay outside the gene matches. This CDR3 spans 11 amino acids. The CDR3 nucleotides read TGTGCCACCTGGGACAGGAAGAAGAAACTCTTT. Residues: CATWDRKKKLF.

This clone was seen only a few times. Within the sample, other DNA sequences also encode this same CDR3. The chain has TRGV4 and TRGJ1 or TRGJ2. Germline CDR1 reads EGSTGY; CDR2 reads YDSYTSSV. V gave up 4 bases and J gave up 1 base; unmatched junction bases: 1. The CDR3 covers 12 residues. The CDR3 DNA reads as TGTGCCACCTGGGAAAATTATTATAAGAAACTCTTT. This codes for CATWENYYKKLF.

The gene calls are TRGV5 and TRGJ1 or TRGJ2. TCRdb is silent on the J gene; assignment here came from matching the DNA to germline. Germline V gene data show CDR1 as VINAFY and CDR2 as YDVSNSKD. The CDR3 contains 15 residues. V lost 0 bases, J lost 8 bases, and 13 bases stayed unmatched. CDR3 sequence reads: CATWDRRSTKNKKLF. Here the CDR3 DNA reads TGTGCCACCTGGGACAGGCGGTCGACCAAAAATAAGAAACTCTTT.

V gene TRGV3 combines with J gene TRGJ1 or TRGJ2. Here the J gene was assigned by germline matching of the DNA, as TCRdb has none. Germline CDR1 reads VTNTFY; CDR2 reads YDVSTARD (reference sequence). V shed 10 bases, J shed 0 bases, and the junction held 3 bases outside the gene matches. The CDR3 is 11 amino acids. Here the CDR3 DNA reads TGTGCCACTTTGAATTATTATAAGAAACTCTTT. It is translated as CATLNYYKKLF.

The J gene is TRGJ1 or TRGJ2, the V gene TRGV8. The J gene, missing from TCRdb, was assigned here through DNA to germline matching. After removal of 0 bases from V and 3 bases from J, the junction contained 8 bases not matched to a gene. CDR1 and CDR2 from the germline V gene are VENAVY and YDSYNSRV. This CDR3 has 15 residues. CDR3 DNA: TGTGCCACCTGGGATAGGGCGAGCGGTTATTATAAGAAACTCTTT. Amino acids: CATWDRASGYYKKLF.

This clone was seen only a few times. At one of its ends the junction is not consistent with the germline gene, which may arise from a read error. The gene calls are TRGV9 and TRGJ1 or TRGJ2. This CDR3 is 14 amino acids long. From germline, CDR1 is GITISATS and CDR2 ISYDGTV (reference sequence). CDR3 sequence (DNA): TGTGCCTTGTGGGAGGCTCGATTTTATTATAAGAAACTATTT. Its translation: CALWEARFYYKKLF.

This clone has more than one count but fewer than ten. The V and J genes are TRGV5 and TRGJ1 or TRGJ2. With V trimmed by 0 bases and J by 6 bases, 5 bases remained unmatched. Germline CDR1 VINAFY, CDR2 YDVSNSKD. There are 13 residues in the CDR3. This chain's CDR3 is CATWDRPSYKKLF. The CDR3 DNA follows: TGTGCCACCTGGGACAGGCCTAGTTATAAGAAACTCTTT.

This chain connects TRGV9 to TRGJP. No J segment appears in TCRdb, so it was assigned here by matching the sequence to germline. With V trimmed by 3 bases and J by 7 bases, 12 bases remained unmatched. From germline, CDR1 is GITISATS and CDR2 ISYDGTV (reference sequence). The CDR3 length is 18 residues. The CDR3 reads CALWEPDGGELGKKIKVF. CDR3 nucleotide sequence: TGTGCCTTGTGGGAGCCAGACGGGGGGGAGTTGGGCAAAAAAATCAAGGTATTT.